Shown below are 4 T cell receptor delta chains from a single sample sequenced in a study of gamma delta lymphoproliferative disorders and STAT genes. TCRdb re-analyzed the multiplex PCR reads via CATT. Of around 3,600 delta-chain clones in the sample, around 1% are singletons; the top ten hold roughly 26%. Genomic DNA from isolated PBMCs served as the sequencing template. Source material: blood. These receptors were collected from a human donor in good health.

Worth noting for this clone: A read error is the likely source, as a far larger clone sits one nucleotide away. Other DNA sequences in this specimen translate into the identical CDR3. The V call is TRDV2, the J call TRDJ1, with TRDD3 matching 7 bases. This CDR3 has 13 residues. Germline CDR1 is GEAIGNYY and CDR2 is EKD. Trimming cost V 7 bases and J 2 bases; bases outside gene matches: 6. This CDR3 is CACLSGDTDKLIF. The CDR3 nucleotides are TGTGCCTGCTTGTCGGGGGATACCGATAAACTCATCTTT.

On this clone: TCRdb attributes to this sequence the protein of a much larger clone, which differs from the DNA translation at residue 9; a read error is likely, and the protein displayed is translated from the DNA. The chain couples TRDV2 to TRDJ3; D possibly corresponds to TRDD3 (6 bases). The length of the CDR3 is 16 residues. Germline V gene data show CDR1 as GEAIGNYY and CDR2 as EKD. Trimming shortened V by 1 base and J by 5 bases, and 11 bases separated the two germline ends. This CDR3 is CACDTLGTRDTRQMFF. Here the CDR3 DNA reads TGTGCCTGTGACACGCTGGGGACCCGGGACACCCGACAGATGTTTTTC.

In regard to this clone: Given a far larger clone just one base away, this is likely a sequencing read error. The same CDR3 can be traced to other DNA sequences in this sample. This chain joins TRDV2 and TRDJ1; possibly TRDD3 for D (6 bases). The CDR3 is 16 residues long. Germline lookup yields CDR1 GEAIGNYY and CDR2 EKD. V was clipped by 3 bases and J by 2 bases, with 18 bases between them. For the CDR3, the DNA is TGTGCCTGTGACTTAGTGGGGATCAAGGGGACCGATAAACTCATCTTT. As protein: CACDLVGIKGTDKLIF.

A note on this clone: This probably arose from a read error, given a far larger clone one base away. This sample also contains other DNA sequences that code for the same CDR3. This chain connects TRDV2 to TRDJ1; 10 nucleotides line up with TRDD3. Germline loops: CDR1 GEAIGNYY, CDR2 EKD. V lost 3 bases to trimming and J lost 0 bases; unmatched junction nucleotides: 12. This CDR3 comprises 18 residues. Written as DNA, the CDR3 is TGTGCCTGTGACCCAGTACTGGGGGATCCCATTGACACCGATAAACTCATCTTT. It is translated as CACDPVLGDPIDTDKLIF.